The 26 T cell receptor beta chains below were found in one sample sequenced in a study of T cell repertoires in cytomegalovirus infection. Antigen specificity for these receptors is unknown. TCRdb ran MiXCR on the reads and lists one entry per CDR3 protein. This sample has hundreds of thousands of distinct CDR3 sequences, with roughly 33% found just once. Material: cultured CD8+ T cells from PBMCs, obtained from culture after CMV antigen stimulation. The receptors here all came from a human donor in good health (CMV status not recorded). Some clones in this sample may be carry-over from other donors' samples.

The chain couples TRBV12-3 or TRBV12-4 to TRBJ2-3; the D gene is possibly TRBD2 (5 bases). The CDR3 totals 13 residues. V was pared by 9 bases and J by 2 bases, with 12 bases between. As DNA, the CDR3 is TGTGCCAGTATCCTCCGGGACACAGATACGCAGTATTTT. Amino acid sequence: CASILRDTDTQYF.

As to this clonotype: The CDR3 end shows no conserved phenylalanine or tryptophan, and so a read error is likely. The DNA is left out, because the CDR3 cannot be placed on it with certainty; the CDR3 is given as TCRdb lists it. The rearrangement uses TRBV2 and TRBJ2-3. The CDR3 sequence runs 9 residues, both termini included. Per germline, CDR1 SNHLY and CDR2 FYNNEI. The CDR3 loop reads CASSDTTLN.

The DNA for the CDR3 is TGTGCCACCAGTGAATGGGACAGCAATCAGCCCCAGCATTTT. The encoded protein is CATSEWDSNQPQHF. The rearrangement links TRBV24-1 to TRBJ1-5; tentatively, D is TRBD1 (5 bases). V was shortened by 4 bases and J by 1 base, with 7 bases between the two germline ends. This CDR3 region has 14 residues. CDR1 is KGHDR, CDR2 SFDVKD, per germline.

This clonotype was seen only a few times. J is TRBJ2-3 and V is TRBV7-9; D call uncertain. Per the germline V gene, CDR1 is SEHNR and CDR2 is FQNEAQ (reference sequence). The CDR3 extends over 12 amino acids. V lost 4 bases and J lost 4, with 6 bases in between. CDR3 DNA sequence: TGTGCCAGCAGCTCTATCCCAGATACGCAGTATTTT. It specifies CASSSIPDTQYF.

This clonotype was recorded only once. J is TRBJ2-3 and V is TRBV27, with D perhaps matching TRBD1 (6 bases). The CDR3 loop spans 14 amino acids. V was pared by 7 bases and J by 1 base, with 12 bases between. Germline CDR1 MNHEY, CDR2 SMNVEV (reference sequence). CDR3 nucleotide sequence: TGTGCCAGCAATCAGGGGTCCGGCACAGATACGCAGTATTTT. Amino acids: CASNQGSGTDTQYF.

J is TRBJ2-3 and V is TRBV6-1; D ambiguous. This CDR3 has 13 residues. Trimming took off 6 bases at V and 2 bases at J, with 9 bases between the two ends. Germline V lookup: CDR1 MNHNS, CDR2 SASEGT. The DNA for the CDR3 is TGTGCCAGCAGCGCTGACTCCACAGATACGCAGTATTTT. Translation gives CASSADSTDTQYF.

On this clonotype itself: One junction end does not reproduce the germline sequence, and a read error may be involved. The chain has TRBV27 and TRBJ2-5; 16 bases line up with TRBD2. Germline CDR1 and CDR2: MNHEY and SMNVEV (reference sequence). The length of the CDR3 is 17 residues. CDR3 DNA sequence: TGTGCCGGCAGGCCCGGGACTAGCGGGGGGGCGTGGGAGACCCAGTACTTC. Amino acids: CAGRPGTSGGAWETQYF.

The chain combines TRBV12-3 or TRBV12-4 with TRBJ1-4; no reliable D call. V was shortened by 5 bases and J by 4 bases, with 23 bases between the two germline ends. The length of the CDR3 is 18 residues. CDR3 loop: CASSPTVPKRMGNEKLFF. The CDR3 nucleotides are TGTGCCAGCAGTCCTACAGTCCCTAAAAGAATGGGTAATGAAAAACTGTTTTTT.

The V call is TRBV27, the J call TRBJ1-5; 7 positions agree with TRBD1. Trimming removed 8 bases from V and 5 bases from J; junction bases left unmatched: 18. CDR1 is MNHEY and CDR2 is SMNVEV in the germline V gene (reference sequence). The CDR3 totals 17 residues. DNA for the CDR3: TGTGCCAGCGGGAACGGGGGACAGCCAAAGGAGGATCAGCCCCAGCATTTT. Translated: CASGNGGQPKEDQPQHF.

The V gene is TRBV27, the J gene TRBJ1-3; D remains unclear. The CDR3 covers 11 residues. Germline V lookup: CDR1 MNHEY, CDR2 SMNVEV (reference sequence). Between the trimmed V and J ends, which lost 8 bases and 4 bases, there was a span of 6 bases. The DNA for the CDR3 is TGTGCCAGCTGGCGAGGAAACACCATATATTTT. Translated: CASWRGNTIYF.

The J gene is TRBJ1-1, the V gene TRBV6-1; D call uncertain. This CDR3 contains 15 residues. Per germline, CDR1 MNHNS and CDR2 SASEGT. With 8 bases removed from V and 4 bases from J, the gap between germline ends came to 20 bases. The CDR3 DNA reads TGTGCCAGCGGAAAAGGTGGGAGGCTCAGCACTGAAGCTTTCTTT. This gives the protein CASGKGGRLSTEAFF.

V gene TRBV20-1 combines with J gene TRBJ2-7, with D hard to call. Between the trimmed V and J ends, which lost 4 bases and 3 bases, there was a span of 7 bases. CDR3 length equals 11 residues. CDR1 and CDR2 from the germline V gene are DFQATT and SNEGSKA (reference sequence). The CDR3 loop is CSAKFGYEQYF. CDR3 DNA: TGCAGTGCTAAGTTCGGCTACGAGCAGTACTTC.

The chain's CDR3 is CASSFGLKRSSYEQYV. CDR3 DNA: TGTGCCAGCAGCTTCGGATTAAAAAGGAGCTCCTACGAGCAGTACGTC. The genes are TRBV11-3 and TRBJ2-7; D not resolved. The germline V gene encodes CDR1 SGHNT and CDR2 YENEEA. The CDR3 loop spans 16 amino acids. V lost 3 bases, J lost 0 bases, and 15 bases lay in between.

The V gene is TRBV20-1, the J gene TRBJ2-3; 7 nucleotides agree with TRBD2. The CDR3 is 14 amino acids. Unmatched junction bases numbered 12, after V lost 6 bases and J lost 6 bases. Germline V gene data show CDR1 as DFQATT and CDR2 as SNEGSKA (reference sequence). This CDR3 is CSAKTSRKLDTQYF. CDR3 DNA: TGCAGTGCAAAGACTAGCAGGAAACTCGATACGCAGTATTTT.

This chain joins TRBV10-3 and TRBJ1-1, with a weak D call TRBD1 (5 bases). This CDR3 region has 15 residues. Germline-derived CDR1 and CDR2 are ENHRY and SYGVKD. Deletions cut 3 bases from V and 1 base from J, with 12 bases between. In DNA, the CDR3 is TGTGCCATCAGTGATTTGAGTGGGGGGAACACTGAAGCTTTCTTT. It translates to CAISDLSGGNTEAFF.

The chain has TRBV27 and TRBJ1-5; a possible D gene is TRBD1 (5 bases). Germline V lookup: CDR1 MNHEY, CDR2 SMNVEV (reference sequence). The CDR3 extends over 13 amino acids. V was pared by 4 bases and J by 7 bases, with 11 bases between. The CDR3 DNA sequence: TGTGCCAGCAGTTGGGGCCGTTGGCAGCCCCAGCATTTT. Translation: CASSWGRWQPQHF.

CDR3 nucleotides: TGTGCCAGCAGCCGCGGCCAGGGAAGGCATGGGGAGCTGTTTTTT. It encodes CASSRGQGRHGELFF. The genes are TRBV6-5 and TRBJ2-2, with D maybe TRBD1 (5 bases). This CDR3 spans 15 amino acids. The V and J ends lost 6 bases and 8 bases respectively, with 19 bases between them. The germline gives CDR1 MNHEY, CDR2 SVGAGI.

This chain joins TRBV6-5 and TRBJ1-6; TRBD1 matches 11 bases. Looked up from germline, CDR1 is MNHEY and CDR2 is SVGAGI. V was clipped by 2 bases and J by 6 bases; unmatched bases: 12. This CDR3 spans 19 amino acids. The CDR3 protein is CASSYPRTDRGLSNSPLHF. The CDR3 region has the DNA TGTGCCAGCAGTTACCCTAGGACGGACAGGGGGCTTAGTAATTCACCCCTCCACTTT.

In the case of this clonotype: At one end the junction does not follow the germline gene, possibly because of a read error. The V call is TRBV5-5, the J call TRBJ2-1; 9 bases fit TRBD2. Per germline, CDR1 SGHKS and CDR2 YYEKEE (reference sequence). This CDR3 is 18 amino acids long. CDR3 sequence reads: CTSSLGLAGSPTYNEQFF. For the CDR3, the DNA is TGTACCAGCAGCTTGGGTCTAGCGGGGAGTCCAACCTACAATGAGCAGTTCTTC.

This clonotype occurred many times. The chain links TRBV12-3 or TRBV12-4 to TRBJ2-6; 10 bases map to TRBD1. The ends lost 6 bases at V and 2 bases at J; junction bases unmatched: 7. The CDR3 totals 17 residues. Here the CDR3 reads CASRGTGDPAGANVLTF. CDR3 DNA: TGTGCCAGCAGAGGGACAGGGGATCCTGCTGGGGCCAACGTCCTGACTTTC.

V gene TRBV11-3 combines with J gene TRBJ2-2; D is uncertain. Germline-derived CDR1 and CDR2 are SGHNT and YENEEA. V lost 3 bases, J lost 1 base, and 12 bases lay in between. This CDR3 has 16 residues. As DNA, the CDR3 is TGTGCCAGCAGCTTGGACGGCAGTCTGAACACCGGGGAGCTGTTTTTT. Its protein product is CASSLDGSLNTGELFF.

CDR3 bases: TGTGCTAGTGGTTTGTCTTTTGGAAACACCATATATTTT. This gives the protein CASGLSFGNTIYF. The chain employs TRBV12-5 and TRBJ1-3; D is ambiguous. Germline lookup yields CDR1 LGHNT and CDR2 FRNRAP. V was trimmed by 2 bases and J by 3 bases, leaving 5 bases between them. This CDR3 has 13 residues.

The chain employs TRBV7-2 and TRBJ2-3; TRBD2 aligns across 9 bases. The junction had 21 bases not matched to a gene; V was cut back by 5 bases and J by 6 bases. Germline CDR1 reads SGHTA; CDR2 reads FQGNSA. The CDR3 consists of 19 residues. DNA for the CDR3: TGTGCCAGCAGCGTTGGAGGTCTAGCGGGGACCTCTGTGCGCGATACGCAGTATTTT. It codes for CASSVGGLAGTSVRDTQYF. Looking up the rest from reference TRBV7-2 and TRBJ2-3 gives the full variable domain: GAGVSQSPSNKVTEKGKDVELRCDPISGHTALYWYRQSLGQGLEFLIYFQGNSAPDKSGLPSDRFSAERTGGSVSTLTIQRTQQEDSAVYLCASSVGGLAGTSVRDTQYFGPGTRLTVL.

The chain recombines TRBV9 with TRBJ2-4; tentatively, D is TRBD1 (5 bases). This CDR3 has 15 residues. V shed 0 bases and J shed 0 bases, with 7 bases lying between them. The germline CDR1 and CDR2 sequences are SGDLS and YYNGEE. The CDR3 region is CASSVVGEAKNIQYF. The CDR3 nucleotides are TGTGCCAGCAGCGTAGTAGGGGAAGCCAAAAACATTCAGTACTTC.

This clonotype was seen at least ten times. V usage is TRBV7-9 and J usage is TRBJ2-3, with D possibly TRBD1 on 6 matching bases. Germline assignment: CDR1 SEHNR and CDR2 FQNEAQ (reference sequence). The V and J ends lost 7 bases and 4 bases respectively, with 15 bases between them. The CDR3 sequence is 14 residues long. CDR3 sequence reads: CASIGQYRSDTQYF. The CDR3 DNA follows: TGTGCCAGCATCGGACAGTATAGGTCAGATACGCAGTATTTT.

This clonotype was seen more than once but under ten times. The CDR3 bases are TGTGCCAGCAGTCCTCAACCGGACAGAACGAGGGAGCAGTACTTC. Amino acid sequence: CASSPQPDRTREQYF. The chain has TRBV27 and TRBJ2-7, with D tentatively TRBD1 (6 bases). Germline V gene lookup returns CDR1 MNHEY and CDR2 SMNVEV (reference sequence). The V and J ends lost 5 bases and 7 bases respectively, with 21 bases between them. This CDR3 contains 15 residues.